A single sample is the source of the 22 T cell receptor beta chains below, sequenced in a study of blood T cell repertoires in COVID-19. Sequenced by immunoSEQ multiplex PCR; TCRdb stores in-frame clones only, minus some. The table has under 250,000 clones, 84% seen once. Source material: peripheral blood. The receptors were gathered from a middle-aged man with acute or convalescent COVID-19.

This chain uses TRBV19 with TRBJ2-7; 7 bases are shared with TRBD1. CDR1 is LNHDA, CDR2 SQIVND, per germline (reference sequence). The CDR3 is 15 amino acids. With V trimmed by 5 bases and J by 2 bases, 9 bases remained unmatched. The CDR3: CASSGVSTGTYEQYF. CDR3 DNA sequence: TGTGCCAGTAGTGGGGTATCGACAGGGACCTACGAGCAGTACTTC.

V usage is TRBV21-1 and J usage is TRBJ2-7; the table's D call, TRBD2, was not checked against the DNA. TRBV21-1 is deemed a pseudogene. The CDR3 contains 13 residues. CDR3 nucleotide sequence: TGTGCCAGCAGCAAAGGGGGTAGCGAGCCTCCCCCGTTC. This translates into CASSKGGSEPPPF.

The genes are TRBV19 and TRBJ2-4; 13 nucleotides agree with TRBD2. This CDR3 is 16 amino acids long. After removal of 7 bases from V and 2 bases from J, the junction contained 5 bases not matched to a gene. CDR1 and CDR2 (germline): LNHDA, SQIVND (reference sequence). The CDR3 region is CASKGLAGDPKNIQYF. CDR3 sequence (DNA): TGTGCCAGTAAAGGACTAGCGGGAGACCCCAAAAACATTCAGTACTTC.

This chain links TRBV7-9 with TRBJ1-4; 10 nucleotides match TRBD1. The CDR3 has 14 residues. J gave up 5 bases and V 5 bases, and 2 bases lay outside the gene matches. Germline CDR1 and CDR2: SEHNR and FQNEAQ (reference sequence). The CDR3 nucleotides read TGTGCCAGCAGCGGACAGGGGGTCAATGAAAAACTGTTTTTT. This sequence encodes CASSGQGVNEKLFF.

The rearrangement uses TRBV6-5 and TRBJ1-1; maybe TRBD1 (5 bases). In germline, CDR1 is MNHEY, CDR2 SVGAGI. The CDR3 loop spans 14 amino acids. Deletions cut 2 bases from V and 1 base from J, with 8 bases between. The CDR3 DNA reads TGTGCCAGCAGTTACACAGGTCCGAACACTGAAGCTTTCTTT. As protein: CASSYTGPNTEAFF.

The V gene is TRBV13, the J gene TRBJ2-1, with 10 positions matching TRBD2. Germline trimming cut 8 bases from V and 7 bases from J; bases unmatched to any gene: 11. The CDR3 runs to 15 residues. Germline lookup yields CDR1 PRHDT and CDR2 FYEKMQ (reference sequence). The CDR3 is CASDNSGRDANEQFF. CDR3 bases: TGTGCCAGCGATAACAGCGGGAGGGATGCAAATGAGCAGTTCTTC.

This clone came up once. The J gene is TRBJ2-3, the V gene TRBV28; no reliable D call. This CDR3 spans 13 amino acids. The germline gives CDR1 MDHEN, CDR2 SYDVKM. V lost 3 bases and J lost 4, with 8 bases in between. In DNA form, the CDR3 reads TGTGCCAGCAGTTTTGGCGGCGCAGATACGCAGTATTTT. Translation gives CASSFGGADTQYF. Together with reference TRBV28 and TRBJ2-3, the CDR3 gives the full variable domain: DVKVTQSSRYLVKRTGEKVFLECVQDMDHENMFWYRQDPGLGLRLIYFSYDVKMKEKGDIPEGYSVSREKKERFSLILESASTNQTSMYLCASSFGGADTQYFGPGTRLTVL.

The V call is TRBV15, the J call TRBJ1-1, with D possibly matching TRBD1 (6 bases). Germline loops: CDR1 LNHNV, CDR2 YYDKDF (reference sequence). V was pared by 0 bases and J by 1 base, with 9 bases between. The CDR3 runs to 15 residues. The CDR3 coding sequence is TGTGCCACCAGCAGAGATCGAGGGGGGAACACTGAAGCTTTCTTT. Translated: CATSRDRGGNTEAFF.

The chain is built from TRBV12-5 and TRBJ2-2, with 8 bases fitting TRBD1. Germline assignment: CDR1 LGHNT and CDR2 FRNRAP. With V trimmed by 2 bases and J by 0 bases, 8 bases remained unmatched. The length of the CDR3 is 18 residues. The CDR3 is CASGLTLTGAPNTGELFF. CDR3 nucleotides: TGTGCTAGTGGTTTGACCCTGACAGGGGCCCCGAACACCGGGGAGCTGTTTTTT.

This chain connects TRBV19 to TRBJ2-7, with 12 bases aligning to TRBD2. After removal of 5 bases from V and 5 bases from J, the junction contained 10 bases not matched to a gene. CDR3 size: 16 residues. CDR1 is LNHDA and CDR2 is SQIVND in the germline V gene (reference sequence). The CDR3 nucleotides read TGTGCCAGTAGTTTCTCGACTAGCGGGAGTATCCACGAGCAGTACTTC. Its translation is CASSFSTSGSIHEQYF. Looking up the rest from reference TRBV19 and TRBJ2-7 gives the full variable domain: DGGITQSPKYLFRKEGQNVTLSCEQNLNHDAMYWYRQDPGQGLRLIYYSQIVNDFQKGDIAEGYSVSREKKESFPLTVTSAQKNPTAFYLCASSFSTSGSIHEQYFGPGTRLTVT.

The V call is TRBV27, the J call TRBJ2-3; tentatively, D is TRBD2 (5 bases). This CDR3 comprises 11 residues. Trimming removed 5 bases at V and 8 bases at J, with 8 bases between. The V gene's germline CDR1 is MNHEY and CDR2 SMNVEV (reference sequence). CDR3 sequence reads: CASSPGFTQYF. The CDR3 region has the DNA TGTGCCAGCAGTCCGGGATTTACGCAGTATTTT.

The chain employs TRBV3-1 (or the pseudogene TRBV3-2) and TRBJ1-2; 7 nucleotides align to TRBD1. Per germline, CDR1 LGHDT and CDR2 YNNKEL (reference sequence). This CDR3 is 14 amino acids long. Trimming cost V 4 bases and J 5 bases; bases outside gene matches: 7. The CDR3 is CASSRSTGMYGYTF. CDR3 in DNA: TGTGCCAGCAGCCGTTCGACAGGGATGTATGGCTACACCTTC.

V and J are TRBV11-2 and TRBJ2-1; 15 bases map to TRBD2. CDR3 length: 15 residues. Germline-derived CDR1 and CDR2 are SGHAT and FQNNGV. Unmatched junction bases numbered 3, after V lost 5 bases and J lost 7 bases. The CDR3 DNA reads TGTGCCAGCAGCCGTGGACTAGCGGGGGGGAATGAGCAGTTCTTC. This gives the protein CASSRGLAGGNEQFF.

The chain carries TRBV7-3 and TRBJ1-1; D unresolved. Germline assignment: CDR1 SGHTA and CDR2 FQGTGA. This CDR3 has 18 amino acids. V gave up 4 bases and J gave up 4 bases, with 25 bases separating them. CDR3 nucleotides: TGTGCCAGCAGCTCACAAACGCCGGAGCCGCGCAGCGGCACTGAAGCTTTCTTT. It codes for CASSSQTPEPRSGTEAFF.

The chain carries TRBV11-1 and TRBJ2-2, with TRBD1 matching over 8 bases. With 7 bases clipped from V and 4 bases from J, the junction kept 5 bases outside the gene matches. CDR1 is SGHAT and CDR2 is FQDESV in the germline V gene (reference sequence). This CDR3 comprises 14 residues. The chain's CDR3 is CASTRQGTTGELFF. CDR3 coding DNA: TGTGCCAGCACAAGACAGGGGACCACCGGGGAGCTGTTTTTT.

The chain combines TRBV19 with TRBJ2-2; 8 positions match TRBD2. The CDR3 has 15 amino acids. Per germline, CDR1 LNHDA and CDR2 SQIVND (reference sequence). Losses at the gene ends were 8 bases for V and 4 bases for J; bases not matched to a gene: 9. In DNA form, the CDR3 reads TGTGCCAGTCGAGCGTCGGGGGGGGCCACCGGGGAGCTGTTTTTT. Protein product: CASRASGGATGELFF.

The chain combines TRBV5-1 with TRBJ1-4, with D uncertain. V was pared by 0 bases and J by 7 bases, with 7 bases between. Per the germline V gene, CDR1 is SGHRS and CDR2 is YFSETQ. This CDR3 has 13 residues. The CDR3 here is CASSLDGSEKLFF. DNA for the CDR3: TGCGCCAGCAGCTTGGATGGGAGTGAAAAACTGTTTTTT.

The DNA for the CDR3 is TGTGCTAGTGGTTTGGTAATTCGGACAGATACGCAGTATTTT. Translating it yields CASGLVIRTDTQYF. This chain uses TRBV12-5 with TRBJ2-3; D ambiguous. The CDR3 covers 14 residues. V was clipped by 0 bases and J by 3 bases, with 7 bases between them. CDR1 is LGHNT, CDR2 FRNRAP, per germline.

This chain links TRBV18 with TRBJ1-1; D is ambiguous. The germline V gene encodes CDR1 KGHSH and CDR2 LQKENI. There are 15 residues in the CDR3. V was shortened by 3 bases and J by 1 base, with 12 bases between the two germline ends. For the CDR3, the DNA is TGTGCCAGCTCACCCCGGGCGGGGTGGAACACTGAAGCTTTCTTT. This codes for CASSPRAGWNTEAFF. Variable domain in full (rest from reference TRBV18 and TRBJ1-1): NAGVMQNPRHLVRRRGQEARLRCSPMKGHSHVYWYRQLPEEGLKFMVYLQKENIIDESGMPKERFSAEFPKEGPSILRIQQVVRGDSAAYFCASSPRAGWNTEAFFGQGTRLTVV.

The chain has TRBV18 and TRBJ2-5, with 9 bases matching TRBD1. V lost 5 bases to trimming and J lost 5 bases; unmatched junction nucleotides: 9. The CDR3 runs 15 residues. Germline CDR1 is KGHSH and CDR2 is LQKENI. CDR3 region: CASSNRQGGEETQYF. As DNA, the CDR3 is TGTGCCAGCTCAAATAGACAGGGGGGCGAGGAGACCCAGTACTTC.

The rearrangement uses TRBV27 and TRBJ2-5; 7 bases are a match to TRBD2. This CDR3 has 13 amino acids. V trimming: 6 bases; J trimming: 2 bases; junction bases outside the gene matches: 3. CDR1 MNHEY and CDR2 SMNVEV come from the germline V gene (reference sequence). As DNA, the CDR3 is TGTGCCAGCAGGGGACTAAGGCAAGAGACCCAGTACTTC. The encoded protein is CASRGLRQETQYF.

V and J are TRBV9 and TRBJ1-1, with TRBD1 matching 7 bases. The J segment lost 4 bases and the V segment lost 0 bases, leaving 3 bases of the junction unmatched. The CDR3 runs 14 residues. CDR1 and CDR2 from the germline V gene are SGDLS and YYNGEE. This chain's CDR3 is CASSVGTGVTEAFF. The DNA of the CDR3 is TGTGCCAGCAGCGTAGGGACAGGAGTCACTGAAGCTTTCTTT.